A single sample gave rise to the 6 T cell receptor beta chains below, sequenced in a study of T cell repertoires in cytomegalovirus infection. Each CDR3 protein gets one entry after TCRdb re-called the reads with MiXCR. The repertoire holds approximately 130,000 distinct CDR3 sequences, with roughly 9% as singletons. Sequencing was carried out using PBMCs. Source of these receptors: a human donor in good health (CMV status not recorded). Some clones in this sample may be carry-over from other donors' samples.

The rearrangement uses TRBV20-1 and TRBJ2-3; tentatively, D is TRBD1 (5 bases). The V and J ends lost 3 bases and 2 bases respectively, with 9 bases between them. Germline assignment: CDR1 DFQATT and CDR2 SNEGSKA (reference sequence). The CDR3 consists of 13 residues. The CDR3 DNA is TGCAGTGCTAGTAAGACAGCCACAGATACGCAGTATTTT. It specifies CSASKTATDTQYF.

This sequence joins TRBV20-1 and TRBJ1-2, with 8 bases aligning to TRBD1. The CDR3 sequence is 16 residues long. Germline V gene lookup returns CDR1 DFQATT and CDR2 SNEGSKA (reference sequence). V lost 1 base, J lost 5 bases, and 12 bases stayed unmatched. The CDR3 spells CSARGGVDTGGYGYTF. CDR3 DNA: TGCAGTGCTAGAGGAGGCGTTGACACAGGGGGGTATGGCTACACCTTC.

This clonotype was recorded many times. The chain combines TRBV12-3 or TRBV12-4 with TRBJ2-7; 9 bases are shared with TRBD1. After removal of 6 bases from V and 6 bases from J, the junction contained 9 bases not matched to a gene. This CDR3 is 14 amino acids long. Here the CDR3 DNA reads TGTGCCAGCAGCCGCGGGGACAGGGAAGCCGAGCAGTACTTC. It translates to CASSRGDREAEQYF.

This chain joins TRBV20-1 and TRBJ1-1; no clear D. This CDR3 contains 15 residues. CDR1 and CDR2 (germline): DFQATT, SNEGSKA (reference sequence). Trimming left V 0 bases short and J 3 bases short, with 14 bases between. In nucleotides, the CDR3 is TGCAGTGCTAGAGATCCGGGCGGGTTAGACACTGAAGCTTTCTTT. Residues: CSARDPGGLDTEAFF.

With regard to this clonotype: The junction and the germline gene differ at one end; a read error may be behind it. The chain carries TRBV7-2 and TRBJ1-1; D gene ambiguous. This CDR3 is 15 amino acids long. Germline V gene lookup returns CDR1 SGHTA and CDR2 FQGNSA. The CDR3 sequence: CASSLDPNMNTGASF. The CDR3 region has the DNA TGTGCCAGCAGCTTAGACCCGAACATGAACACTGGCGCTTCCTTT.

The chain joins TRBV29-1 to TRBJ1-2; D is ambiguous. The V end lost 5 bases, the J end lost 7 bases, and 23 bases lay between the germline ends. This CDR3 comprises 15 residues. The V gene's germline CDR1 is SQVTM and CDR2 ANQGSEA. The CDR3 here is CSVPQPGRPSGGYTF. The CDR3 DNA reads as TGCAGCGTTCCACAACCGGGCCGCCCAAGCGGTGGCTACACCTTC.